This T cell receptor beta chain comes out of a study of cytomegalovirus exposure and HLA in healthy donors. Findings of the study overall: A later analysis reportedly identified an Asian-associated ancestry cluster as carrying fewer N-insertions than the roughly 670-donor mean. Investigators reported 164 TCR beta chains as tied to cytomegalovirus. Published work reported that the classifier diagnosed cytomegalovirus status with high specificity and sensitivity.

Worth noting for this clone: Its matching antigen is unknown.

The PCR was carried out with 60 Vbeta primers and 13 Jbeta primers. TCRdb's copy holds only in-frame clones and misses some; the assay was immunoSEQ multiplex PCR. This table holds about 150,000 clones, 55% to 80% found once. Donors counted as nominally healthy when sampled, yet unrecorded immune exposures were likely. The receptor was isolated from a woman in her sixties or seventies in good health and CMV-seropositive. The sequenced material came from PBMCs.

The CDR3 loop is CASNSDYEQYF. The CDR3 DNA sequence: TGTGCCAGCAATAGCGACTACGAGCAGTACTTC. V is TRBV28 and J is TRBJ2-7; tentative D call: TRBD2 (5 bases). The V end lost 7 bases, the J end lost 3 bases, and 7 bases lay between the germline ends. CDR1 and CDR2 (germline): MDHEN, SYDVKM. The CDR3 is 11 residues long.